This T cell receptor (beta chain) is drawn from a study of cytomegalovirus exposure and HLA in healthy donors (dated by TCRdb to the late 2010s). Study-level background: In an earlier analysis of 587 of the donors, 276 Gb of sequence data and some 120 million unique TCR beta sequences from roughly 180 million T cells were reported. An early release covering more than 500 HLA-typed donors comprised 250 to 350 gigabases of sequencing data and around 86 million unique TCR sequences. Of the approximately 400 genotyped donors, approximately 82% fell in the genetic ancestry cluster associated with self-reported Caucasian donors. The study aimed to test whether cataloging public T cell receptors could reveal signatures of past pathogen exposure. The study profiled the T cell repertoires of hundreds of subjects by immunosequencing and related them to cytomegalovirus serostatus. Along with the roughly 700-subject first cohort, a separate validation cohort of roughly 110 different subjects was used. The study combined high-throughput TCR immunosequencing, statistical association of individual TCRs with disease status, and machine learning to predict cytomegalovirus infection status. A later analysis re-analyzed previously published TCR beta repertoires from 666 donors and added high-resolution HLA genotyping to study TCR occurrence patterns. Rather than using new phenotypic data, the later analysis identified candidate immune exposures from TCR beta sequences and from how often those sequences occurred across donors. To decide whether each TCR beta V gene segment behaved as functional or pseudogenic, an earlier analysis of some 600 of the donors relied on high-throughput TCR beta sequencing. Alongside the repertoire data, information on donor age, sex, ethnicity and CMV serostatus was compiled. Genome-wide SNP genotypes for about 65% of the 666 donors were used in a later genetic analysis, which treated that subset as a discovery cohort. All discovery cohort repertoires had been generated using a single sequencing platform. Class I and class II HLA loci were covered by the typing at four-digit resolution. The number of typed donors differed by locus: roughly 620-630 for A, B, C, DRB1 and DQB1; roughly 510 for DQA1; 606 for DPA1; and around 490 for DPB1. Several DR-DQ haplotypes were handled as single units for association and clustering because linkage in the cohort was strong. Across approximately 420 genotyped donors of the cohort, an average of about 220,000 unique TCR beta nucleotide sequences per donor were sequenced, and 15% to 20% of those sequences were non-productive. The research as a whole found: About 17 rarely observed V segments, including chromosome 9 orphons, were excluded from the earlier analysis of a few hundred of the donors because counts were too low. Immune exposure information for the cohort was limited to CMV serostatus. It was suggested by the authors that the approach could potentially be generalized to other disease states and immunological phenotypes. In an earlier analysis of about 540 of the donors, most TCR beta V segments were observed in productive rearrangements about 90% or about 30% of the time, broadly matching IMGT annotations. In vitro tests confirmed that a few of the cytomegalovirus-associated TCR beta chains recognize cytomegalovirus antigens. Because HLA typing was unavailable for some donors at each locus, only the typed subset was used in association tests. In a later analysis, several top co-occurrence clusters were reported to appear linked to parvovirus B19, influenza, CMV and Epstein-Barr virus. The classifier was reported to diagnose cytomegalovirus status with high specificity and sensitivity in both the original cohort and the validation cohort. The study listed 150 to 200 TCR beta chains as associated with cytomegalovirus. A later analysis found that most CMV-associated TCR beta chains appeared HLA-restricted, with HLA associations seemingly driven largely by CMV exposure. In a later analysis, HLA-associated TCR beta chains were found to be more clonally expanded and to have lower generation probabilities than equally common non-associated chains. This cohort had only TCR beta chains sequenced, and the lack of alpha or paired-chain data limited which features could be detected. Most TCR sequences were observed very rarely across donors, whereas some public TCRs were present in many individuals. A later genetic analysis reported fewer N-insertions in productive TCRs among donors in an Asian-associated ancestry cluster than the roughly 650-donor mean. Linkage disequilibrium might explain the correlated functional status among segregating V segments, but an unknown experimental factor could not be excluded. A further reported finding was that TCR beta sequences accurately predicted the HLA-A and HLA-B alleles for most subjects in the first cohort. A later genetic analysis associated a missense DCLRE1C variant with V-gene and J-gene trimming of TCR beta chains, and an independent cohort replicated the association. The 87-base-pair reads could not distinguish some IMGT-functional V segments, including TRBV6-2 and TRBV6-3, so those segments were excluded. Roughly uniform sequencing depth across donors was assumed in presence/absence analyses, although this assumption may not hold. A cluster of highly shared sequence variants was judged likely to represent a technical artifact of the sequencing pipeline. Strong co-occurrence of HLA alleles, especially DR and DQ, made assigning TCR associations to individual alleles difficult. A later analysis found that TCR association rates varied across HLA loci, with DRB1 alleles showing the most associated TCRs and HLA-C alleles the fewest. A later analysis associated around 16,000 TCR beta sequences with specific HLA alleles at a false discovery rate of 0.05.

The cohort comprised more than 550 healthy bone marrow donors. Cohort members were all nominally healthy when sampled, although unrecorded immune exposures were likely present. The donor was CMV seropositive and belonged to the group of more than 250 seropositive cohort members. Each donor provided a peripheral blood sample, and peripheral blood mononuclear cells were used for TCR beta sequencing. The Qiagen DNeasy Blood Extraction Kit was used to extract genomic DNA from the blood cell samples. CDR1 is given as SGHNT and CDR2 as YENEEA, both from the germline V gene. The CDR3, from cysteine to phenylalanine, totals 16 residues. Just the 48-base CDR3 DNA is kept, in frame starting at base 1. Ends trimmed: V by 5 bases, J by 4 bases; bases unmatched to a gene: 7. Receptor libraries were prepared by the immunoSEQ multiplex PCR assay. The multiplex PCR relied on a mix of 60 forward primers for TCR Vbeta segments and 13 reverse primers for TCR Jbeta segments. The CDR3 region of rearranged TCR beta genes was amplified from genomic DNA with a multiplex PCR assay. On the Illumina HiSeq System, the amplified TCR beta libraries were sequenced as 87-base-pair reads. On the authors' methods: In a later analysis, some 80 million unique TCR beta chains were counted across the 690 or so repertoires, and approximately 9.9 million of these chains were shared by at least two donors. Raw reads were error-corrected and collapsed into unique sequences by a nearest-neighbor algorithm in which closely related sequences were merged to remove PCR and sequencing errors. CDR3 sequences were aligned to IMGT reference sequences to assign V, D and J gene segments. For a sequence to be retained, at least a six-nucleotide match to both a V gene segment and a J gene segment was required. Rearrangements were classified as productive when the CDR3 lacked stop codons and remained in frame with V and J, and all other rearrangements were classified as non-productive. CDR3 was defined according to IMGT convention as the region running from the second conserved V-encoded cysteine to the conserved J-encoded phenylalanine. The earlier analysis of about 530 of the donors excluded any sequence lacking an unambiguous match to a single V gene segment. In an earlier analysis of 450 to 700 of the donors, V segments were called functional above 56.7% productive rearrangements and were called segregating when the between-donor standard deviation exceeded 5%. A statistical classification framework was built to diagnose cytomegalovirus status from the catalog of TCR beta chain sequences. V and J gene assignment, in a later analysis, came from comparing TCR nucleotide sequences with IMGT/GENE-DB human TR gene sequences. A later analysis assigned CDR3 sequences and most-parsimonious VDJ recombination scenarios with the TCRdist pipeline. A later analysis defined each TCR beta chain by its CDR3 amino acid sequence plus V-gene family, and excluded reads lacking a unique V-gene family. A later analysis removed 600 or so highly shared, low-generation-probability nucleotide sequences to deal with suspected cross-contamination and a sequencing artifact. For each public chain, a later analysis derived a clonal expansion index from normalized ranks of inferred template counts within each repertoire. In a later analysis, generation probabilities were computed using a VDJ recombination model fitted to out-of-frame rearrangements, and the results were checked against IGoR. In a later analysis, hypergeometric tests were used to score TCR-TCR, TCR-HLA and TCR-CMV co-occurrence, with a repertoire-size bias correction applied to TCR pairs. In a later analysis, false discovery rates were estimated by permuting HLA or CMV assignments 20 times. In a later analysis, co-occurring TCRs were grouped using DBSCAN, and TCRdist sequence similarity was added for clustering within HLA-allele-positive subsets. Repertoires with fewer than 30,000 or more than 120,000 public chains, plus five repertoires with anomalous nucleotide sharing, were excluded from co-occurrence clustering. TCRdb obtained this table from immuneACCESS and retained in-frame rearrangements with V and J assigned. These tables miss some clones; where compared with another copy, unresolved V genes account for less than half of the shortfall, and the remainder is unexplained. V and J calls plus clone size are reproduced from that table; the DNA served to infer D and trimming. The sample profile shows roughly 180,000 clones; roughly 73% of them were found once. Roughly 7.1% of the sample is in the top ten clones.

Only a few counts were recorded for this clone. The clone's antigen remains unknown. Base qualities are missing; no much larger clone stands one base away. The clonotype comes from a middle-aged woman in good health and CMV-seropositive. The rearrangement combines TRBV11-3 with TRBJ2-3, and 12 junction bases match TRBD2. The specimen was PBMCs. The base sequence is TGTGCCAGCAGCAACTCCCTAGCGGGAGGGCCAGATACGCAGTATTTT. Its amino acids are CASSNSLAGGPDTQYF.